This TCR beta chain was obtained from a study of blood T cells in healthy people across ages. Study as a whole: The template switching approach captured approximately one barcoded beta molecule for every two T cells. Points from the study as a whole: The recorded TCR beta diversity per million T cells decreased in a roughly linear manner with age.

Only a few counts were recorded for this clonotype. Its specificity is not known. The use of a sample-barcoded 5' primer and a J-beta primer mix characterized a second PCR of about 7 to 12 cycles. TCRdb fed the 5' RACE reads into MiXCR, producing one record per CDR3 protein. Found here are 650,000 to 1,000,000 distinct CDR3 sequences, 36% of them singletons; the top ten hold approximately 13%. Germline CDR1 and CDR2: MNHEY and SVGAGI. V gave up 7 bases and J gave up 2 bases, with 9 bases separating them. The CDR3 runs to 14 residues. Extraction yielded at least 5 micrograms of total RNA per sample. The source is a man between 18 and 29 years old in good health. The sequencing input was blood. The gene calls are TRBV6-5 and TRBJ2-6, with D possibly matching TRBD1 (6 bases). CDR3 loop: CASNRDTGANVLTF. DNA for the CDR3: TGTGCCAGCAACAGGGATACTGGGGCCAACGTCCTGACTTTC.